These 21 T cell receptor beta chains share one sample of origin, sequenced in a study of blood T cell repertoires in COVID-19. Clones were sequenced by immunoSEQ multiplex PCR, and TCRdb holds only the in-frame ones, with some missing. The data show about 120,000 clones, approximately 89% seen once. The sample comprised peripheral blood. Source of these receptors: a man aged 45-65 years with acute or convalescent COVID-19.

This clone was found a few times. The chain uses TRBV28 and TRBJ1-1; D remains unclear. The V and J ends lost 3 bases and 1 base respectively, with 9 bases between them. The V gene's germline CDR1 is MDHEN and CDR2 SYDVKM. The CDR3 has 14 amino acids. The CDR3 loop reads CASSFRGGNTEAFF. The CDR3 coding sequence is TGTGCCAGCAGTTTCCGGGGAGGGAACACTGAAGCTTTCTTT.

The chain carries TRBV6-1 and TRBJ1-1; D is possibly TRBD1 (5 bases). Trimming pared 2 bases from V and 10 bases from J, leaving 11 bases between. The CDR3 extends over 12 amino acids. The germline V gene encodes CDR1 MNHNS and CDR2 SASEGT. The CDR3 bases are TGTGCCAGCAGTGAACGAAGGGGCCCAGCTTTCTTT. This gives the protein CASSERRGPAFF.

The chain uses TRBV7-2 and TRBJ1-1, with D unresolved. CDR3 length: 14 amino acids. The germline CDR1 and CDR2 sequences are SGHTA and FQGNSA. V was clipped by 2 bases and J by 4 bases, with 11 bases between them. CDR3 in amino acids: CASSLMADVTEAFF. In nucleotides, the CDR3 is TGTGCCAGCAGCTTAATGGCGGATGTCACTGAAGCTTTCTTT.

The rearrangement joins TRBV30 to TRBJ1-2; a weak D match, TRBD1 (5 bases). Germline lookup yields CDR1 GTSNPN and CDR2 SVGIG (reference sequence). V was trimmed by 5 bases and J by 7 bases, leaving 17 bases between them. The CDR3 is 13 residues long. CDR3 region: CAWDHDRSVGYTF. CDR3 sequence (DNA): TGTGCCTGGGATCATGACAGATCGGTTGGCTACACCTTC. Looking up the rest from reference TRBV30 and TRBJ1-2 gives the full variable domain: SQTIHQWPATLVQPVGSPLSLECTVEGTSNPNLYWYRQAAGRGLQLLFYSVGIGQISSEVPQNLSASRPQDRQFILSSKKLLLSDSGFYLCAWDHDRSVGYTFGSGTRLTVV.

This clone has just a few counts. V usage is TRBV6-4 and J usage is TRBJ2-3, with TRBD2 matching 10 bases. The germline gives CDR1 MRHNA, CDR2 SNTAGT. V lost 5 bases to trimming and J lost 6 bases; unmatched junction nucleotides: 5. The CDR3 is made up of 14 amino acids. CDR3 in DNA: TGTGCCAGCAGTCTAGCGGGGGAGGCGGATACGCAGTATTTT. Its protein product is CASSLAGEADTQYF.

This clone was counted a single time. The chain carries TRBV5-4 and TRBJ1-2; D remains unclear. CDR1 is SGHNT and CDR2 is YYREEE in the germline V gene (reference sequence). The CDR3 contains 13 residues. Between the trimmed V and J ends, which lost 4 bases and 0 bases, there was a span of 7 bases. In nucleotides, the CDR3 is TGTGCCAGCAGCCCGAGAGCTAACTATGGCTACACCTTC. Residues: CASSPRANYGYTF.

The chain links TRBV2 to TRBJ1-2, with 7 bases identical to TRBD1. Germline CDR1 and CDR2: SNHLY and FYNNEI. The CDR3 is 14 amino acids. The J segment lost 1 base and the V segment lost 5 bases, leaving 4 bases of the junction unmatched. The CDR3 DNA reads TGTGCCAGCAGTTTGACAGGGAGTAACTATGGCTACACCTTC. Translation: CASSLTGSNYGYTF.

Only one count was recorded for this clone. The genes are TRBV29-1 and TRBJ2-7, with D maybe TRBD1 (5 bases). The CDR3 spans 13 residues. Per the germline V gene, CDR1 is SQVTM and CDR2 is ANQGSEA. Trimming removed 2 bases from V and 6 bases from J, with 14 bases in between. The DNA of the CDR3 is TGCAGCGTTGAAAACGCAGGGTCAAGCGAGCAGTACTTC. This translates into CSVENAGSSEQYF.

This sequence joins TRBV19 and TRBJ2-3; the match to TRBD1 covers 7 bases. The CDR3 sequence is 15 residues long. Looked up from germline, CDR1 is LNHDA and CDR2 is SQIVND (reference sequence). With V trimmed by 7 bases and J by 4 bases, 11 bases remained unmatched. The DNA for the CDR3 is TGTGCCAGTACAATAGGGGGCGTGGGGGCAGATACGCAGTATTTT. It codes for CASTIGGVGADTQYF.

This sequence joins TRBV19 and TRBJ2-1; 10 bases match TRBD2. V was pared by 6 bases and J by 4 bases, with 6 bases of the junction left unmatched. The CDR3 runs to 15 residues. From germline, CDR1 is LNHDA and CDR2 SQIVND (reference sequence). The CDR3 coding sequence is TGTGCCAGTAGACCTTTAGCGGGGGGTTACAATGAGCAGTTCTTC. This sequence encodes CASRPLAGGYNEQFF.

The rearrangement uses TRBV7-9 and TRBJ1-3; 7 positions agree with TRBD1. CDR1 is SEHNR and CDR2 is FQNEAQ in the germline V gene (reference sequence). The CDR3 is 17 amino acids. The trim removed 1 base at V and 0 bases at J, leaving 6 bases unmatched. The CDR3 DNA reads as TGTGCCAGCAGCTTAGTTCCCGGGACAGACTCTGGAAACACCATATATTTT. Encoded protein: CASSLVPGTDSGNTIYF.

The chain employs TRBV11-2 and TRBJ1-1; D not certain. V was cut by 0 bases and J by 10 bases, with 12 bases left in between. The V gene's germline CDR1 is SGHAT and CDR2 FQNNGV. CDR3 length: 13 amino acids. DNA for the CDR3: TGTGCCAGCAGCTTAGAAGGAGCAACTTCAGCTTTCTTT. Its protein product is CASSLEGATSAFF.

The rearrangement joins TRBV5-3 to TRBJ1-2, with TRBD1 matching over 9 bases. TRBV5-3 is marked as an open reading frame, function uncertain. V lost 4 bases and J lost 8; bases outside the gene matches: 6. The CDR3 loop spans 13 amino acids. This CDR3 is CARSPGQGQGYTF. CDR3 nucleotides: TGTGCCAGAAGCCCTGGACAGGGGCAAGGCTACACCTTC.

The chain is built from TRBV27 and TRBJ1-5, with D possibly matching TRBD1 (5 bases). With 7 bases removed from V and 6 bases from J, the gap between germline ends came to 13 bases. The CDR3 covers 13 residues. Germline V gene sequence: CDR1 MNHEY, CDR2 SMNVEV (reference sequence). The CDR3 loop reads CASKSQGAQPQHF. In DNA form, the CDR3 reads TGTGCCAGCAAGTCGCAGGGTGCTCAGCCCCAGCATTTT.

The V and J genes are TRBV2 and TRBJ1-1; D not resolved. CDR3 length: 14 amino acids. The V and J ends lost 4 bases and 6 bases respectively, with 15 bases between them. Per germline, CDR1 SNHLY and CDR2 FYNNEI. CDR3 nucleotides: TGTGCCAGCAGTGCCCAATCCTCCAGTCCTGAAGCTTTCTTT. This gives the protein CASSAQSSSPEAFF.

This sequence joins TRBV28 and TRBJ1-2, with TRBD1 matching over 7 bases. V lost 3 bases and J lost 9; bases outside the gene matches: 7. The CDR3 runs 13 residues. Germline V gives CDR1 MDHEN, CDR2 SYDVKM. The CDR3 nucleotides read TGTGCCAGCAGTTTGAACAGGGGAAATAGCTACACCTTC. Its translation is CASSLNRGNSYTF.

This chain links TRBV3-1 (or the pseudogene TRBV3-2) with TRBJ1-2, with D perhaps matching TRBD1 (5 bases). Germline lookup yields CDR1 LGHDT and CDR2 YNNKEL (reference sequence). V was pared by 1 base and J by 0 bases, with 9 bases between. The CDR3 runs to 15 residues. In DNA, the CDR3 is TGTGCCAGCAGCCAAGGTCCGGGGGCTAACTATGGCTACACCTTC. Translation gives CASSQGPGANYGYTF.

This clone was observed a single time. The chain carries TRBV7-9 and TRBJ2-1; 7 bases line up with TRBD1. The V segment lost 1 base and the J segment 0 bases; nucleotides outside the gene matches: 3. Germline lookup yields CDR1 SEHNR and CDR2 FQNEAQ (reference sequence). This CDR3 is 16 amino acids long. DNA for the CDR3: TGTGCCAGCAGCTTAGACAGGGGTTACTCCTACAATGAGCAGTTCTTC. Translated, it gives CASSLDRGYSYNEQFF.

This rearrangement joins TRBV19 to TRBJ2-7; 7 bases fit TRBD1. Germline V gene sequence: CDR1 LNHDA, CDR2 SQIVND (reference sequence). The trim removed 3 bases at V and 5 bases at J, leaving 7 bases unmatched. The CDR3 covers 14 residues. The CDR3 DNA follows: TGTGCCAGTAGTATGGGAGACAGGGAACACGAGCAGTACTTC. Protein: CASSMGDREHEQYF.

The chain links TRBV7-9 to TRBJ2-6; possibly TRBD1 for D (5 bases). Germline V gene sequence: CDR1 SEHNR, CDR2 FQNEAQ (reference sequence). This CDR3 spans 19 amino acids. V was clipped by 6 bases and J by 1 base, with 22 bases between them. The CDR3: CASRPAVRVNLSGANVLTF. CDR3 DNA sequence: TGTGCCAGCAGGCCTGCCGTCAGGGTTAATCTGTCTGGGGCCAACGTCCTGACTTTC.

This chain joins TRBV18 and TRBJ1-1; no clear D gene. This CDR3 has 15 residues. Trimming took 8 bases from V and 3 from J, leaving 19 bases between them. The V gene's germline CDR1 is KGHSH and CDR2 LQKENI. CDR3 sequence reads: CASRSGLGMYTEAFF. CDR3 sequence (DNA): TGTGCCAGCCGATCGGGTTTGGGTATGTACACTGAAGCTTTCTTT.